These 19 T cell receptor beta chains share one sample of origin, sequenced in a study of naive and memory T cell subsets. Both TRBC1 and TRBC2 were covered by a beta constant-region primer of two equimolar oligonucleotides. Nested alpha and beta constant-region primers with the SP2 primer drove four PCR rounds on ligated cDNA. Each CDR3 protein gets one entry after TCRdb re-called the UMI-ligation and nested PCR reads with MiXCR. The data hold 85,000 to 130,000 distinct CDR3 sequences, with more than 12% observed a single time. Their cognate antigens are unknown. Study results and limitations: Especially in CD8 cells, naive repertoires contained a few larger clonotypes, possibly CD45RA-re-expressing memory cells.

Sequenced sample: naive CD8+ T cells from blood. The receptors come from a human donor in good health.

The V call is TRBV24-1, the J call TRBJ1-5; possible D gene TRBD1, 5 bases. V was shortened by 7 bases and J by 5 bases, with 11 bases between the two germline ends. Germline values: CDR1 KGHDR, CDR2 SFDVKD. CDR3 size: 13 residues. In DNA form, the CDR3 reads TGTGCCACCAGCCAAACAGGAGATCAGCCCCAGCATTTT. Translation: CATSQTGDQPQHF.

The chain uses TRBV4-3 and TRBJ2-6; D remains ambiguous. The germline gives CDR1 LGHNA, CDR2 YSLEER. This CDR3 spans 20 amino acids. V lost 4 bases and J 0 bases, leaving 22 bases between the germline ends. The CDR3 is CASSPAPPVTTLSGANVLTF. The DNA of the CDR3 is TGCGCCAGCAGCCCCGCCCCCCCCGTGACAACCCTCTCTGGGGCCAACGTCCTGACTTTC.

In its sample, this clonotype was seen a few times. CDR3 in amino acids: CASSQDRLWLAGDNEQFF. In DNA form, the CDR3 reads TGCGCCAGCAGCCAAGATCGGTTGTGGCTAGCGGGGGACAATGAGCAGTTCTTC. The chain joins TRBV4-3 to TRBJ2-1; 10 nucleotides agree with TRBD2. The CDR3 has 18 residues. J gave up 5 bases and V 0 bases, and 10 bases lay outside the gene matches. CDR1 and CDR2 from the germline V gene are LGHNA and YSLEER.

This chain connects TRBV2 to TRBJ2-2; 9 nucleotides line up with TRBD1. The CDR3 contains 15 residues. Per the germline V gene, CDR1 is SNHLY and CDR2 is FYNNEI. V was pared by 5 bases and J by 4 bases, with 5 bases of the junction left unmatched. The CDR3 region is CASSSGQGFTGELFF. In nucleotides, the CDR3 is TGTGCCAGCAGTAGCGGACAGGGGTTCACCGGGGAGCTGTTTTTT.

The genes are TRBV12-3 or TRBV12-4 and TRBJ2-2, with D possibly matching TRBD1 (6 bases). V was cut by 4 bases and J by 6 bases, with 9 bases left in between. The CDR3 contains 13 residues. The CDR3 DNA sequence: TGTGCCAGCAGTTACTGGACAGCCGGGGAGCTGTTTTTT. It encodes CASSYWTAGELFF.

The rearrangement joins TRBV7-9 to TRBJ2-3, with 10 bases aligning to TRBD2. The junction had 4 bases not matched to a gene; V was cut back by 5 bases and J by 2 bases. The V gene's germline CDR1 is SEHNR and CDR2 FQNEAQ (reference sequence). CDR3 length: 15 residues. CDR3 in DNA: TGTGCCAGCAGCCCTAGCGGGAGCCCCACAGATACGCAGTATTTT. Amino acid sequence: CASSPSGSPTDTQYF.

The chain uses TRBV4-2 and TRBJ2-7; no definite D call. V lost 0 bases and J 2 bases, leaving 14 bases between the germline ends. The germline gives CDR1 LGHNA, CDR2 YNFKEQ. The CDR3 has 16 amino acids. CDR3 in DNA: TGTGCCAGCAGCCAAGAAGGGCCACCTACAACCTACGAGCAGTACTTC. Encoded protein: CASSQEGPPTTYEQYF.

This clonotype turned up a few times. The V and J genes are TRBV7-6 and TRBJ2-1; D remains unclear. Deletions cut 2 bases from V and 5 bases from J, with 4 bases between. Germline loops: CDR1 SGHVS, CDR2 FNYEAQ. There are 12 residues in the CDR3. The CDR3 protein is CASSLIDNEQFF. The CDR3 DNA reads TGTGCCAGCAGCTTAATCGACAATGAGCAGTTCTTC.

In this sample, this clonotype turned up many times. The CDR3 here is CASSLPLGSSYEQYF. In nucleotides, the CDR3 is TGTGCCAGCAGCTTGCCCCTCGGGAGCTCCTACGAGCAGTACTTC. The chain recombines TRBV5-5 with TRBJ2-7; D perhaps matches TRBD2 (6 bases). V dropped 1 base and J dropped 0 bases, with 11 bases sitting between them. Looked up from germline, CDR1 is SGHKS and CDR2 is YYEKEE (reference sequence). This CDR3 has 15 amino acids.

This chain uses TRBV6-6 with TRBJ1-6, with D hard to call. V was pared by 2 bases and J by 3 bases, with 14 bases between. This CDR3 has 17 residues. Germline CDR1 is MNHNY and CDR2 is SVGAGI (reference sequence). CDR3 amino acids: CASSYVPDPDYNSPLHF. The CDR3 DNA reads as TGTGCCAGCAGTTACGTCCCCGACCCGGACTATAATTCACCCCTCCACTTT.

The rearrangement uses TRBV20-1 and TRBJ1-1; D gene unclear. The CDR3 has 10 amino acids. Germline loops: CDR1 DFQATT, CDR2 SNEGSKA (reference sequence). CDR3 nucleotide sequence: TGCGAGATTTGGGGCACTGAAGCTTTCTTT. Translation gives CEIWGTEAFF.

The J gene is TRBJ2-7, the V gene TRBV29-1; 10 nucleotides align to TRBD1. CDR1 and CDR2 from the germline V gene are SQVTM and ANQGSEA. After removal of 6 bases from V and 5 bases from J, the junction contained 7 bases not matched to a gene. CDR3 size: 13 residues. The CDR3 nucleotides are TGCAGCGTGGGGGACAGGGGCACGGACGAGCAGTACTTC. Translating it yields CSVGDRGTDEQYF.

This clonotype has only a few counts. V is TRBV4-3 and J is TRBJ2-7; D not resolved. The CDR3 has 13 amino acids. The germline V and J ends were trimmed by 4 bases and 4 bases, with 11 bases remaining between them. The germline gives CDR1 LGHNA, CDR2 YSLEER. The CDR3 spells CASSPLVGYEQYF. In DNA form, the CDR3 reads TGCGCCAGCAGCCCACTGGTGGGGTACGAGCAGTACTTC.

This sequence joins TRBV12-3 or TRBV12-4 and TRBJ2-1, with 9 bases matching TRBD2. The length of the CDR3 is 16 residues. Unmatched junction bases numbered 11, after V lost 7 bases and J lost 4 bases. The CDR3 loop reads CASILIGSGGYNEQFF. The CDR3 DNA reads as TGTGCCAGCATCCTAATAGGGAGCGGGGGGTACAATGAGCAGTTCTTC.

The chain joins TRBV13 to TRBJ2-7; no clear D. The CDR3 has 16 amino acids. Trimming stripped 5 bases from V and 2 bases from J, with 19 bases between. Germline loops: CDR1 PRHDT, CDR2 FYEKMQ (reference sequence). CDR3 amino acids: CASSRSLGKSAYEQYF. The DNA for the CDR3 is TGTGCCAGCAGCCGTAGTTTAGGGAAAAGTGCCTACGAGCAGTACTTC.

The sample holds many counts of this clonotype. V is TRBV6-2 or TRBV6-3 and J is TRBJ2-7; the D call may be TRBD1 or TRBD2 (5 bases each). The V end lost 2 bases, the J end lost 0 bases, and 5 bases lay between the germline ends. The germline V gene encodes CDR1 MNHEY and CDR2 SVGEGT. This CDR3 is built from 13 residues. DNA for the CDR3: TGTGCCAGCAGTTACGGGGGCTCCTACGAGCAGTACTTC. Translated, it gives CASSYGGSYEQYF.

This clonotype showed up many times. J is TRBJ2-7 and V is TRBV12-3 or TRBV12-4; 7 positions match TRBD2. V lost 6 bases to trimming and J lost 4 bases; unmatched junction nucleotides: 18. This CDR3 has 17 residues. CDR3 nucleotide sequence: TGTGCCAGCAGCCCCTACGCGGATTCCGGGAGGTCATACGAGCAGTACTTC. Amino acids: CASSPYADSGRSYEQYF.

The V gene is TRBV27, the J gene TRBJ1-1; the D gene is possibly TRBD1 (5 bases). The CDR3 has 14 residues. Per germline, CDR1 MNHEY and CDR2 SMNVEV (reference sequence). Trimming pared 5 bases from V and 5 bases from J, leaving 15 bases between. The CDR3 DNA is TGTGCCAGCAGTCTTCAGGCAGGGCGAACTGAAGCTTTCTTT. Translating it yields CASSLQAGRTEAFF.

This sequence joins TRBV30 and TRBJ2-5; D may be TRBD1 or TRBD2 (5 bases each). CDR3 size: 13 residues. Germline V gives CDR1 GTSNPN, CDR2 SVGIG (reference sequence). Trimming took 4 bases from V and 5 from J, leaving 14 bases between them. Written as DNA, the CDR3 is TGTGCCTGGAATATCGGGACCGCGGAGACCCAGTACTTC. It is translated as CAWNIGTAETQYF.